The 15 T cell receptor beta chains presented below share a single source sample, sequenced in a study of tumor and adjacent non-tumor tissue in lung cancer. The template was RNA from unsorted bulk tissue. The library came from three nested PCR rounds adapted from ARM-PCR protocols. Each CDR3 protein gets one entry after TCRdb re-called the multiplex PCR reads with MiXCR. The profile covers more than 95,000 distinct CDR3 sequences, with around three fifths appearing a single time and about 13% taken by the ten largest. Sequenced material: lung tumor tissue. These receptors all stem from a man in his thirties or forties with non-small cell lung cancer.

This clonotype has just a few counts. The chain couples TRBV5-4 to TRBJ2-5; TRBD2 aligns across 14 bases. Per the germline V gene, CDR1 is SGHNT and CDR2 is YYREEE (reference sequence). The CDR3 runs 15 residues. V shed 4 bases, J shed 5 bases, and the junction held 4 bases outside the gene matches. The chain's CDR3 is CASSLTSGGEETQYF. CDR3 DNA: TGTGCCAGCAGCCTGACTAGCGGGGGGGAGGAGACCCAGTACTTC.

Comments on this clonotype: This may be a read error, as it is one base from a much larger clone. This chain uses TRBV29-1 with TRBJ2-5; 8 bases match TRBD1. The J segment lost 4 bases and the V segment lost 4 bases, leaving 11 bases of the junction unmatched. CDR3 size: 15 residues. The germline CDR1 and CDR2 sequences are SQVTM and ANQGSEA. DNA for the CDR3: TGCAGCGTTGGATCCAACAGGGGGGTTGGAGAGACCCAGTACTTC. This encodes CSVGSNRGVGETQYF.

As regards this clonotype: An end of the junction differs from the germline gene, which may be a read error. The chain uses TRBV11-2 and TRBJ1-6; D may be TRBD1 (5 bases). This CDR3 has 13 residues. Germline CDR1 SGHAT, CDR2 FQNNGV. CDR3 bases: TGTGCCAGCAGCTCAGGGCCGGATTCATCCCTCCACTTT. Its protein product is CASSSGPDSSLHF.

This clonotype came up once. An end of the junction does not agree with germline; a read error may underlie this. CDR3 nucleotide sequence: TGCGCCAGCCGAGAGGCCGGGGGGCTGTTTTTT. It codes for CASREAGGLFF. The chain combines TRBV5-1 with TRBJ2-2; D might be TRBD2 (6 bases). Germline values: CDR1 SGHRS, CDR2 YFSETQ. The CDR3 is made up of 11 amino acids.

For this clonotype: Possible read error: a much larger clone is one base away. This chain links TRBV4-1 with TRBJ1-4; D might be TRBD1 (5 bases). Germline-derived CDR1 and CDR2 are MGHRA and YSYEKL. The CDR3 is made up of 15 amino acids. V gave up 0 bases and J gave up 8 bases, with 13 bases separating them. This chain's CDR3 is CASSQEGQRREKLFF. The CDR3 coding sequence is TGCGCCAGCAGCCAAGAGGGGCAGCGAAGGGAAAAACTGTTTTTT.

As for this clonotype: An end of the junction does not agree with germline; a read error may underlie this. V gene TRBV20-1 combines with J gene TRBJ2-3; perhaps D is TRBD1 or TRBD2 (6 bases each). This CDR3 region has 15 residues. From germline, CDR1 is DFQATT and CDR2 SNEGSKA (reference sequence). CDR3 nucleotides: TGCAGTGGTAGGGGGGACGGAGTTAGTATAGATACGCAATATTTT. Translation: CSGRGDGVSIDTQYF.

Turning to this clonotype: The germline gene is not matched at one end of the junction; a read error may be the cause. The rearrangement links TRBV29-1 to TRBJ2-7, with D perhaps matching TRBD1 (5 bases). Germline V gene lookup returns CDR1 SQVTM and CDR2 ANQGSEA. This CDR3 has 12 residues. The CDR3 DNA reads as TGCAGCTTCTCCAGGGATTCCTACGGGCAGTACTTC. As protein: CSFSRDSYGQYF.

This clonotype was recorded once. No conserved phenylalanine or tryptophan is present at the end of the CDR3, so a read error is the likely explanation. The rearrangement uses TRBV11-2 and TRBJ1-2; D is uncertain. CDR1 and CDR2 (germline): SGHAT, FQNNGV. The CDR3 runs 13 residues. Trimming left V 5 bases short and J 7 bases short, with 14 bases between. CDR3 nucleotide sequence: TGTGCCAGCAGCCTTAGTGTCTTGGGTGGCTACACCTTA. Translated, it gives CASSLSVLGGYTL.

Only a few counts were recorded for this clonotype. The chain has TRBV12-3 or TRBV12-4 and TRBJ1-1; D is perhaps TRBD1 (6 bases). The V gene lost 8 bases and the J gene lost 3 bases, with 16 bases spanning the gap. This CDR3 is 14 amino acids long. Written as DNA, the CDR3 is TGTGCCAGCCAGCCGGCAGGGGATTACACTGAAGCTTTCTTT. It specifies CASQPAGDYTEAFF.

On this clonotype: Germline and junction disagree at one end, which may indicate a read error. CDR3 nucleotide sequence: TGTGCCACCAGCTTATCCCGGGGACTAGCGGGAGAGAGCAAAAACATTCAGTACTTC. It encodes CATSLSRGLAGESKNIQYF. V and J are TRBV5-6 and TRBJ2-4, with 14 bases matching TRBD2. The germline gives CDR1 SGHDT, CDR2 YYEEEE. The CDR3 totals 19 residues.

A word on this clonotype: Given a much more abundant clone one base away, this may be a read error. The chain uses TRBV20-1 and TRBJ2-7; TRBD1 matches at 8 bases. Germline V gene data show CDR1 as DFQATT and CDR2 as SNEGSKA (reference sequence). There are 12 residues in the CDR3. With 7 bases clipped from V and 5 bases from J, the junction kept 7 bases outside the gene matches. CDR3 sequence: CSVQDRGNEQYF. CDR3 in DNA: TGCAGTGTCCAAGACAGGGGAAACGAGCAGTACTTC.

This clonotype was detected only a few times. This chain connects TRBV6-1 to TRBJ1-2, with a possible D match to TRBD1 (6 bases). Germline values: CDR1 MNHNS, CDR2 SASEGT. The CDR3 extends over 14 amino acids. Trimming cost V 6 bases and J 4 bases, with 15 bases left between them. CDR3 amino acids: CASSTTGYGYGYTF. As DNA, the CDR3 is TGTGCCAGCAGCACAACAGGGTACGGCTATGGCTACACCTTC.

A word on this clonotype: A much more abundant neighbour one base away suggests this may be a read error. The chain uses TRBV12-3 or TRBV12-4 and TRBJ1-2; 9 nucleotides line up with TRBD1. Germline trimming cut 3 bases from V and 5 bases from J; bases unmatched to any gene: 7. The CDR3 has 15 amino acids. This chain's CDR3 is CASSLSGDRAYGYTF. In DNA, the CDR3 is TGTGCCAGCAGTTTGTCAGGGGACAGGGCTTATGGCTACACCTTC.

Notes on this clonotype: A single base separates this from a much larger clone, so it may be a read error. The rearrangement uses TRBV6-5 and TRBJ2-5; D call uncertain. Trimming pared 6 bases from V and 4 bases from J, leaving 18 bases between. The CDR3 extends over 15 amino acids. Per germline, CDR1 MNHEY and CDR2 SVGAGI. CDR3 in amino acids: CASRTNTLPRETQYF. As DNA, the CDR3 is TGTGCCAGCAGGACCAACACACTCCCCCGAGAGACCCAGTACTTC.

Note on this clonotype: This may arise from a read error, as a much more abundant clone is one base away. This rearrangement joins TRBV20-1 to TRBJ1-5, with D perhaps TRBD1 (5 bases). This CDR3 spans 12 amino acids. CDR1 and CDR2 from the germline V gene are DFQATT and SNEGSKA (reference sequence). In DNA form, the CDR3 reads TGCAGTGCTAGCAGGGTGAATCTGCCCCAGCATTTT. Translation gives CSASRVNLPQHF.